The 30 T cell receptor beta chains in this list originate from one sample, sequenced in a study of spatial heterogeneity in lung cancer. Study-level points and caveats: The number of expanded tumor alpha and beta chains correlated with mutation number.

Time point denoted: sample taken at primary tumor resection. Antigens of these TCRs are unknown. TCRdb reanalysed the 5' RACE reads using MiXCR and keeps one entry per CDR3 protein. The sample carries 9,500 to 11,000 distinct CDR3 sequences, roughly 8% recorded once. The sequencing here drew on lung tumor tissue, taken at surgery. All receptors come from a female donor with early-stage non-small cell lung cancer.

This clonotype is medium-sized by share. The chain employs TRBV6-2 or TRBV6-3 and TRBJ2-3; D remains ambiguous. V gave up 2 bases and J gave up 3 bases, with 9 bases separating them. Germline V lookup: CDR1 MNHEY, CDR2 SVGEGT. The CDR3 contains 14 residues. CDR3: CASSYDRVTDTQYF. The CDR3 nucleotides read TGTGCCAGCAGTTACGATAGGGTAACAGATACGCAGTATTTT.

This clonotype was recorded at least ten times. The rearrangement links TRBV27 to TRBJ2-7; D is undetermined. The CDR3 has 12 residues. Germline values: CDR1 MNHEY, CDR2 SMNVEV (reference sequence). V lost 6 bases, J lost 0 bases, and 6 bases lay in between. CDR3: CASSRSSYEQYF. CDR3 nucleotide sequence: TGTGCCAGCAGCCGAAGCTCCTACGAGCAGTACTTC.

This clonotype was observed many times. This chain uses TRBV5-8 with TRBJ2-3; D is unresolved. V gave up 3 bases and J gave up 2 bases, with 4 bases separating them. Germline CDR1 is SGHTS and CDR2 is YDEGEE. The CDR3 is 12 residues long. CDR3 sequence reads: CASSWITDTQYF. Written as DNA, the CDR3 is TGTGCCAGCAGCTGGATCACAGATACGCAGTATTTT.

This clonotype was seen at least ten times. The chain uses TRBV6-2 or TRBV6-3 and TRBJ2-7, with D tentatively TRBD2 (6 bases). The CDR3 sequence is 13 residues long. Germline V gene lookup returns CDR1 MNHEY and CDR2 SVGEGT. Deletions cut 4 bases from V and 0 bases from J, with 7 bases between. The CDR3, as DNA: TGTGCCAGCAGTTGGACTACCTCCTACGAGCAGTACTTC. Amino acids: CASSWTTSYEQYF.

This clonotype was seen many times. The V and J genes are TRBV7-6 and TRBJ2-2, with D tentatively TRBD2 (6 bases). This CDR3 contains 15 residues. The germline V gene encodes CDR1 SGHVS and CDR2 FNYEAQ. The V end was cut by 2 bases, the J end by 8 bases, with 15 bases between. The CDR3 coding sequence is TGTGCCAGCAGCTTATCCCAGGGAGGTTTGGGGGAGCTGTTTTTT. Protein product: CASSLSQGGLGELFF.

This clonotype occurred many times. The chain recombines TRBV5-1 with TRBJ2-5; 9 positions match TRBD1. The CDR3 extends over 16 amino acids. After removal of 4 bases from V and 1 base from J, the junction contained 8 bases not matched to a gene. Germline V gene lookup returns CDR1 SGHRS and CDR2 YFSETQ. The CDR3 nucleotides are TGCGCCAGCAGCCTCTACCCGACAGGGGGCCAAGAGACCCAGTACTTC. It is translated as CASSLYPTGGQETQYF.

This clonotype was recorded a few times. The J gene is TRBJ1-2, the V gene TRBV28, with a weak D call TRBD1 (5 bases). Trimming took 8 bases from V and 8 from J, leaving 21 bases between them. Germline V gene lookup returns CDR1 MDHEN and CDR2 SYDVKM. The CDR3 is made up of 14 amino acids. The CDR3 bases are TGTGCCAGCGGATCCCGAGGAAGGGGCCGGGGCTACACCTTC. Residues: CASGSRGRGRGYTF.

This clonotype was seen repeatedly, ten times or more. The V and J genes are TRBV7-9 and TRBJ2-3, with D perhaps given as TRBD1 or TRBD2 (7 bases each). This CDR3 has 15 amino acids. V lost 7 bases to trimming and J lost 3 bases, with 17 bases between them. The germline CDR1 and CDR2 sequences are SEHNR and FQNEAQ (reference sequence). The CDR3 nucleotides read TGTGCCAGCACCCGACAGGGAGGGGGTACAGATACGCAGTATTTT. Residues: CASTRQGGGTDTQYF.

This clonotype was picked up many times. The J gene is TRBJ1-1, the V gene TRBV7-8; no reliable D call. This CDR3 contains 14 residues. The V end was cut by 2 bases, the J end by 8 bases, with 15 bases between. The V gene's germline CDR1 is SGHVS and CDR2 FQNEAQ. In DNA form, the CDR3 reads TGTGCCAGCAGCTTATTATTGGGGTCGGGCGAAGCTTTCTTT. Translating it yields CASSLLLGSGEAFF.

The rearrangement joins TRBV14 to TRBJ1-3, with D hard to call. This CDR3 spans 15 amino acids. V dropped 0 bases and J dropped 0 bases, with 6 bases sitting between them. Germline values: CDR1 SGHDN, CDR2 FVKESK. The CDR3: CASSQERISGNTIYF. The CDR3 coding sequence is TGTGCCAGCAGCCAAGAACGGATCTCTGGAAACACCATATATTTT.

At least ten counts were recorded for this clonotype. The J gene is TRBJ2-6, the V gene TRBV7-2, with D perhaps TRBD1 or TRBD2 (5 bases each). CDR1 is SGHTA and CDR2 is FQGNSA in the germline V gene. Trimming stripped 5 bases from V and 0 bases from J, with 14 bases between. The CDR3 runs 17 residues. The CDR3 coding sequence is TGTGCCAGCAGCCCAGGGCTTCGGGGCTCTGGGGCCAACGTCCTGACTTTC. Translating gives CASSPGLRGSGANVLTF. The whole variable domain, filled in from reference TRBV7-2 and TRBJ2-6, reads GAGVSQSPSNKVTEKGKDVELRCDPISGHTALYWYRQSLGQGLEFLIYFQGNSAPDKSGLPSDRFSAERTGGSVSTLTIQRTQQEDSAVYLCASSPGLRGSGANVLTFGAGSRLTVL.

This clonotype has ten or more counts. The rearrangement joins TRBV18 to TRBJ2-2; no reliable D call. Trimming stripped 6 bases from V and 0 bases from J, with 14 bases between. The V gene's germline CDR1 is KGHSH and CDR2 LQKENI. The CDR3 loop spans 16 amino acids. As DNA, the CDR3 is TGTGCCAGCTCCAGTCGCCTGGGGACGAACACCGGGGAGCTGTTTTTT. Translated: CASSSRLGTNTGELFF.

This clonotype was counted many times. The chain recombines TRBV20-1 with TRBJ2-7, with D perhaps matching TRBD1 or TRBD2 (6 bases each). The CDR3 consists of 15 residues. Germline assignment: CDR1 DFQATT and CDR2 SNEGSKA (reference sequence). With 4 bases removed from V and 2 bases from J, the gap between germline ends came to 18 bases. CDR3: CSANFEGGWTYEQYF. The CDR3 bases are TGCAGTGCTAACTTCGAGGGGGGTTGGACCTACGAGCAGTACTTC.

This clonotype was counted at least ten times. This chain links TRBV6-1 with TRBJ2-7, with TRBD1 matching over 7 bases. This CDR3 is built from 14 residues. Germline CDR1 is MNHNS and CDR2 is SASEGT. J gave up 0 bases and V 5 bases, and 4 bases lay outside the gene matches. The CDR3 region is CASSRQGTSYEQYF. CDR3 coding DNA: TGTGCCAGCAGTAGACAGGGAACCTCCTACGAGCAGTACTTC.

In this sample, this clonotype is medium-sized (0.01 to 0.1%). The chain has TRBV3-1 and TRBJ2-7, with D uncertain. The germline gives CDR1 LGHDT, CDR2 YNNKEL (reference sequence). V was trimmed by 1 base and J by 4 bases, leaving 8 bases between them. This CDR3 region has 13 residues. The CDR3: CASSQAPGYEQYF. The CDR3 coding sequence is TGTGCCAGCAGCCAAGCACCCGGATACGAGCAGTACTTC.

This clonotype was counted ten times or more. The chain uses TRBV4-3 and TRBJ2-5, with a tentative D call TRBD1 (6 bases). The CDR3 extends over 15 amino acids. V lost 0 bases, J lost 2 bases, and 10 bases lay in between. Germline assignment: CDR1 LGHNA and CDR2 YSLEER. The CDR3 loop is CASSQDLDSQETQYF. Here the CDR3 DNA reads TGCGCCAGCAGCCAAGATCTGGACAGTCAAGAGACCCAGTACTTC.

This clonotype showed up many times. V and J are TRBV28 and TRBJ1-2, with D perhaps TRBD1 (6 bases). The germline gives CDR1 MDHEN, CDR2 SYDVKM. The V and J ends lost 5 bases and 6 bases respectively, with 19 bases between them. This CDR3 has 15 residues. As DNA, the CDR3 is TGTGCCAGCAGTCAAACTACAGGGTACGGAGATGGCTACACCTTC. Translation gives CASSQTTGYGDGYTF.

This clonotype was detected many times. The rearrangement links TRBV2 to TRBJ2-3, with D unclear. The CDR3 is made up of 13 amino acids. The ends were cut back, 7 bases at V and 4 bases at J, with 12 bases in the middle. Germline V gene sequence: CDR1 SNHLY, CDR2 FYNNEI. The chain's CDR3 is CASKILGPDTQYF. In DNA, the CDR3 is TGTGCCAGCAAGATTCTAGGACCAGATACGCAGTATTTT.

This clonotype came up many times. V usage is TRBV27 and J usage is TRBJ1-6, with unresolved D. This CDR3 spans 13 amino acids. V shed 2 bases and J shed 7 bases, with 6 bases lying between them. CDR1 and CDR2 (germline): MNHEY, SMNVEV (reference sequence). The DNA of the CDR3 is TGTGCCAGCAGTTTAAGAGAGAATTCACCCCTCCACTTT. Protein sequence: CASSLRENSPLHF.

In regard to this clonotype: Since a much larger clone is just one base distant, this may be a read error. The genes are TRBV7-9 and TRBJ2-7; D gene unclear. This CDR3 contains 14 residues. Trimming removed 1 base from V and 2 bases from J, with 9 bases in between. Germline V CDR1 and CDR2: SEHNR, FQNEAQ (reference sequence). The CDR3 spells CASSLVRHPYEQYF. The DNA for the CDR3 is TGTGCCAGCAGCTTAGTACGGCATCCCTACGAGCAGTACTTC.

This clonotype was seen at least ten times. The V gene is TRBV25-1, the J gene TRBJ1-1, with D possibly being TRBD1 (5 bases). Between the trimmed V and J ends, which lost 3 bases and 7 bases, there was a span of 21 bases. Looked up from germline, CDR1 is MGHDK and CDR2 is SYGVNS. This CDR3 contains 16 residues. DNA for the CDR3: TGTGCCAGCAGTGAGCCACGAGGTGGGGGGTATGGTGAAGCTTTCTTT. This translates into CASSEPRGGGYGEAFF.

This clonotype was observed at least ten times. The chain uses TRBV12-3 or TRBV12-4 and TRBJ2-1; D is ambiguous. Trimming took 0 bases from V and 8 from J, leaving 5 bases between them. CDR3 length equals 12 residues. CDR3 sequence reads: CASSLASDEQFF. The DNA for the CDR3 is TGTGCCAGCAGTTTAGCTTCGGATGAGCAGTTCTTC.

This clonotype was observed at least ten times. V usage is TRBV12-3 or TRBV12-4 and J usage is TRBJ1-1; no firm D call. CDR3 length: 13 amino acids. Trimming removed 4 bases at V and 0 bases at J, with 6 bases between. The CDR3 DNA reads TGTGCCAGCAGTTGGACGGTGAACACTGAAGCTTTCTTT. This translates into CASSWTVNTEAFF.

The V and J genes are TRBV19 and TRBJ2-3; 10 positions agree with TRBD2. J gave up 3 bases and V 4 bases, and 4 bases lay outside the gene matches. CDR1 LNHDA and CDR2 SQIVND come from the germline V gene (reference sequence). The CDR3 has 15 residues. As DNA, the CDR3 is TGTGCCAGTAGTAAGGGACTAGCGCAGACAGATACGCAGTATTTT. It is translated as CASSKGLAQTDTQYF.

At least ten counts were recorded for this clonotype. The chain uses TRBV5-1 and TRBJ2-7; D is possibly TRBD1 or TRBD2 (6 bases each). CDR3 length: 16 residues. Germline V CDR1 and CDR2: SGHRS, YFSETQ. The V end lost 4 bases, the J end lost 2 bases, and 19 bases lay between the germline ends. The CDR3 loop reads CASSVSGGSGTYEQYF. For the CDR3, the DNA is TGCGCCAGCAGCGTGTCCGGGGGCTCGGGGACCTACGAGCAGTACTTC.

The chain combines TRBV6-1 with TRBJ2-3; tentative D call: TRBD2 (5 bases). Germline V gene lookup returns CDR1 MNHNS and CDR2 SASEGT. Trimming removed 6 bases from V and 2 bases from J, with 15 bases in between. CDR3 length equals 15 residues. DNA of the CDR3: TGTGCCAGCAGACGGATTATTAGCGACACAGATACGCAGTATTTT. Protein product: CASRRIISDTDTQYF.

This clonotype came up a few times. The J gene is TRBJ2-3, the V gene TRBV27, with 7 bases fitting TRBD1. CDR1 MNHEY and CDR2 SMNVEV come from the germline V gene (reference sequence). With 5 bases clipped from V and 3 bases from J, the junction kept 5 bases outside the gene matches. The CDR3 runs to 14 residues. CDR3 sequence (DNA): TGTGCCAGCAGTACAATGGGACAGACAGATACGCAGTATTTT. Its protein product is CASSTMGQTDTQYF.

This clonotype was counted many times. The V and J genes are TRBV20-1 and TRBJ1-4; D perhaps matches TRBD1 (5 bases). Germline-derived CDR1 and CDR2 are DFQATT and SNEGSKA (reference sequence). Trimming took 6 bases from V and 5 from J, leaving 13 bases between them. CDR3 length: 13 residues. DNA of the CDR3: TGCAGTGCCCGGACACCAGGGAATGAAAAACTGTTTTTT. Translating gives CSARTPGNEKLFF.

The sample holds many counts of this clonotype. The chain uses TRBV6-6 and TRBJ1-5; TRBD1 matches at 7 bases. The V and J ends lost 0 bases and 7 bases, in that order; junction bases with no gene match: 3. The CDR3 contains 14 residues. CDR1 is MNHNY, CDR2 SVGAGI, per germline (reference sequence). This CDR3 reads CASSYSGGYQPQHF. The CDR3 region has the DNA TGTGCCAGCAGTTACTCAGGGGGCTACCAGCCCCAGCATTTT.

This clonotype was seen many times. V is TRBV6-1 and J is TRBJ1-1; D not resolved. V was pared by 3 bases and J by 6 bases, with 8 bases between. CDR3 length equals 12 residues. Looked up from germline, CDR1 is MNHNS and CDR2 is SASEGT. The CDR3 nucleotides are TGTGCCAGCAGTGACAGATGGGCTGAAGCTTTCTTT. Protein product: CASSDRWAEAFF.